Shown below are 5 T cell receptor beta chains from a single sample sequenced in a study of CD4 T cells in relation to SARS-CoV-2 and coronaviruses. No antigen has been assigned to these receptors. Sequencing was performed with immunoSEQ multiplex PCR; in TCRdb, only in-frame clones are kept and a portion is missing. The sample consists of 25,000 or so clones, about 84% of them appearing once. CD4+ T cells from unexposed donors were obtained before the COVID-19 pandemic (2011-2018). The cells were cultured for 10 days before CD4+ T cells were isolated. Material for sequencing was CD4+ T cells from PBMCs, cultured in vitro. Receptors originate from a human donor in good health.

Concerning this clone itself: This same CDR3 is encoded by further DNA sequences in the sample. The rearrangement uses TRBV19 and TRBJ1-1; 8 bases fit TRBD1. Germline lookup yields CDR1 LNHDA and CDR2 SQIVND (reference sequence). The junction had 1 base not matched to a gene; V was cut back by 2 bases and J by 2 bases. This CDR3 has 14 amino acids. The CDR3 coding sequence is TGTGCCAGTAGTATACCAGGGGGCAACACTGAAGCTTTCTTT. It codes for CASSIPGGNTEAFF.

This clone was picked up one time. The chain combines TRBV2 with TRBJ2-3; the D call may be TRBD1 or TRBD2 (5 bases each). Germline CDR1 and CDR2: SNHLY and FYNNEI. The CDR3 runs 12 residues. V lost 3 bases, J lost 4 bases, and 5 bases lay in between. As DNA, the CDR3 is TGTGCCAGCAGTGAGGGGGCAGATACGCAGTATTTT. It is translated as CASSEGADTQYF.

This rearrangement joins TRBV12-3 or TRBV12-4 to TRBJ1-1; D may be TRBD1 (5 bases). The CDR3 length is 13 residues. V was cut by 8 bases and J by 1 base, with 11 bases left in between. The CDR3 region is CASQPTGNTEAFF. The CDR3 DNA is TGTGCCAGCCAACCCACAGGGAACACTGAAGCTTTCTTT.

This clone was seen a handful of times. The chain combines TRBV10-3 with TRBJ1-6, with unresolved D. Germline V gene lookup returns CDR1 ENHRY and CDR2 SYGVKD. V was trimmed by 6 bases and J by 6 bases, leaving 9 bases between them. The CDR3 is made up of 13 amino acids. CDR3 protein: CAIRAGVNSPLHF. CDR3 DNA: TGTGCCATCAGGGCAGGAGTTAATTCACCCCTCCACTTT.

Turning to this clone: Within the sample, other DNA sequences also encode this same CDR3. This chain uses TRBV11-2 with TRBJ1-1; D is unclear. V was cut by 2 bases and J by 1 base, with 11 bases left in between. The CDR3 is made up of 15 amino acids. Germline values: CDR1 SGHAT, CDR2 FQNNGV. The CDR3 sequence is CASSLQGAGNTEAFF. For the CDR3, the DNA is TGTGCCAGCAGCTTACAAGGCGCAGGGAACACTGAAGCTTTCTTT.